Shown below are 10 T cell receptor beta chains from a single sample sequenced in a study of Ad26.COV2.S vaccination and SARS-CoV-2 variants. Data came from immunoSEQ multiplex PCR; TCRdb stores just in-frame clones and leaves some out. The table records hundreds of thousands of clones, around 87% of them present only once. Treatment meaning: about 20 received Ad26.COV2.S at low or high dose, single or two shots; about 5 received placebo; per-sample allocation not given. The samples were gathered on day 63 after the first injection of vaccine or placebo. Sequenced material: peripheral blood, taken in a trial of Ad26.COV2.S vaccine versus placebo. The receptor set was obtained from a person aged 18-60 years who received the Ad26.COV2.S COVID-19 vaccine or a placebo.

The chain joins TRBV2 to TRBJ2-7, with 12 bases fitting TRBD2. From germline, CDR1 is SNHLY and CDR2 FYNNEI. The CDR3 is 15 amino acids. The trim removed 4 bases at V and 0 bases at J, leaving 1 base unmatched. In DNA, the CDR3 is TGTGCCAGCAGTGGGACTAGCGGGGACTCCTACGAGCAGTACTTC. This translates into CASSGTSGDSYEQYF.

Points on this clone: With a much larger clone just one base away, this may be a read error. The genes are TRBV2 and TRBJ2-7; no clear D. V was clipped by 4 bases and J by 2 bases, with 3 bases between them. The CDR3 length is 11 residues. CDR1 and CDR2 (germline): SNHLY, FYNNEI. The CDR3 nucleotides are TGTGCCAGCAGTGGAACCTACGAGCAGTACTTC. Translating gives CASSGTYEQYF.

This clone occurred once. The V gene is TRBV11-3, the J gene TRBJ1-1, with D hard to call. V was cut by 1 base and J by 4 bases, with 7 bases left in between. This CDR3 contains 13 residues. Per the germline V gene, CDR1 is SGHNT and CDR2 is YENEEA. DNA for the CDR3: TGTGCCAGCAGCTTAGGGCAGGCCACTGAAGCTTTCTTT. Amino acids: CASSLGQATEAFF.

This clone was counted once. The chain recombines TRBV7-2 with TRBJ2-1; possible D gene TRBD1, 5 bases. The CDR3 runs 15 residues. The V gene's germline CDR1 is SGHTA and CDR2 FQGNSA. Trimming removed 5 bases from V and 6 bases from J, with 17 bases in between. Written as DNA, the CDR3 is TGTGCCAGCAGCCATCCGTGGGGCCGACTCAATGAGCAGTTCTTC. It specifies CASSHPWGRLNEQFF.

Notes on this clone: This sample includes further DNA sequences coding for the same CDR3. This sequence joins TRBV27 and TRBJ2-1; 9 bases are a match to TRBD1. V lost 6 bases, J lost 2 bases, and 2 bases stayed unmatched. The CDR3 consists of 14 residues. Germline CDR1 is MNHEY and CDR2 is SMNVEV (reference sequence). CDR3 sequence: CASSRQGAYNEQFF. The CDR3 DNA reads TGTGCCAGCAGCCGACAGGGGGCCTACAATGAGCAGTTCTTC.

The chain carries TRBV6-5 and TRBJ1-2; D gene ambiguous. Deletions cut 6 bases from V and 4 bases from J, with 12 bases between. Germline CDR1 and CDR2: MNHEY and SVGAGI. CDR3 length equals 13 residues. The CDR3, as DNA: TGTGCCAGCAGAGAGGACGGACTCTATGGCTACACCTTC. This codes for CASREDGLYGYTF.

The chain employs TRBV11-3 and TRBJ2-1; D perhaps matches TRBD2 (5 bases). Germline loops: CDR1 SGHNT, CDR2 YENEEA. Trimming shortened V by 5 bases and J by 7 bases, and 21 bases separated the two germline ends. The CDR3 length is 16 residues. CDR3 sequence reads: CASSPKRGPWVNEQFF. In DNA, the CDR3 is TGTGCCAGCAGCCCTAAGAGAGGGCCGTGGGTGAATGAGCAGTTCTTC.

V is TRBV20-1 and J is TRBJ2-4, with 10 bases aligning to TRBD2. This CDR3 contains 18 residues. Germline V lookup: CDR1 DFQATT, CDR2 SNEGSKA (reference sequence). V trimming: 3 bases; J trimming: 2 bases; junction bases outside the gene matches: 13. The CDR3 here is CSASSSGGPTAPKNIQYF. The CDR3, as DNA: TGCAGTGCTAGTTCTAGCGGGGGCCCCACCGCTCCCAAAAACATTCAGTACTTC.

This clone has a single count. The chain uses TRBV9 and TRBJ2-3; no clear D gene. Germline CDR1 reads SGDLS; CDR2 reads YYNGEE. With 0 bases removed from V and 0 bases from J, the gap between germline ends came to 8 bases. CDR3 length: 15 amino acids. CDR3 DNA sequence: TGTGCCAGCAGCGTAGGTAGGCGTAGCACAGATACGCAGTATTTT. This codes for CASSVGRRSTDTQYF. The whole variable domain, filled in from reference TRBV9 and TRBJ2-3, reads DSGVTQTPKHLITATGQRVTLRCSPRSGDLSVYWYQQSLDQGLQFLIQYYNGEERAKGNILERFSAQQFPDLHSELNLSSLELGDSALYFCASSVGRRSTDTQYFGPGTRLTVL.

V gene TRBV6-2 or TRBV6-3 combines with J gene TRBJ2-3; 7 positions agree with TRBD2. Trimming cost V 6 bases and J 0 bases; bases outside gene matches: 6. This CDR3 region has 15 residues. Germline V gene data show CDR1 as MNHEY and CDR2 as SVGEGT. The CDR3 region is CASSPSGGSTDTQYF. The CDR3 coding sequence is TGTGCCAGCAGCCCCTCCGGGGGGAGCACAGATACGCAGTATTTT.